One and the same sample provided the 22 T cell receptor beta chains below, sequenced in a study of control samples from healthy donors and cancer patients. This table comes from immunoSEQ multiplex PCR, and its TCRdb copy is limited to in-frame clones, with some not included. The repertoire holds over 120,000 clones, with just under 95% as singletons. Sequencing used PBMCs. The receptors derive from a man in his 60s with colorectal cancer.

V usage is TRBV10-3 and J usage is TRBJ1-4; D unresolved. The germline V and J ends were trimmed by 4 bases and 5 bases, with 8 bases remaining between them. Germline CDR1 and CDR2: ENHRY and SYGVKD. The CDR3 loop spans 13 amino acids. CDR3 in DNA: TGTGCCATCAGTGCAGGTGGGAATGAAAAACTGTTTTTT. It encodes CAISAGGNEKLFF.

CDR3 nucleotide sequence: TGCGCCAGCAGCCGCAAAGAGCATAAGGGACAGGCGGGCAATGAGCAGTTCTTC. This codes for CASSRKEHKGQAGNEQFF. This chain links TRBV4-1 with TRBJ2-1, with 8 bases aligning to TRBD1. The CDR3 spans 18 residues. V lost 4 bases and J lost 6; bases outside the gene matches: 17. Germline values: CDR1 MGHRA, CDR2 YSYEKL.

The rearrangement joins TRBV18 to TRBJ2-7; 8 bases fit TRBD1. With 6 bases clipped from V and 3 bases from J, the junction kept 10 bases outside the gene matches. Germline V gives CDR1 KGHSH, CDR2 LQKENI. The CDR3 covers 15 residues. The CDR3 region is CASSGQGFGVYEQYF. As DNA, the CDR3 is TGTGCCAGCTCCGGACAGGGATTCGGCGTCTACGAGCAGTACTTC.

V usage is TRBV6-6 and J usage is TRBJ2-7; 10 bases are a match to TRBD1. Germline-derived CDR1 and CDR2 are MNHNY and SVGAGI (reference sequence). V shed 4 bases and J 3 bases; nucleotides not matched to a gene: 3. This CDR3 has 14 amino acids. The CDR3 bases are TGTGCCAGCAGTTTCCGGGACAGGGGCTACGAGCAGTACTTC. Amino acids: CASSFRDRGYEQYF.

The rearrangement joins TRBV19 to TRBJ2-1; 7 nucleotides match TRBD2. Per the germline V gene, CDR1 is LNHDA and CDR2 is SQIVND (reference sequence). The CDR3 spans 16 residues. V lost 8 bases and J lost 3; bases outside the gene matches: 13. The CDR3 loop is CASSGGTLHNYNEQFF. The CDR3 bases are TGTGCCAGTTCCGGGGGGACCCTACACAACTACAATGAGCAGTTCTTC.

The CDR3: CASSLGTATNEKLFF. DNA for the CDR3: TGTGCCAGCAGTTTAGGGACAGCCACTAATGAAAAACTGTTTTTT. The gene calls are TRBV28 and TRBJ1-4, with 7 positions matching TRBD1. This CDR3 region has 15 residues. Germline lookup yields CDR1 MDHEN and CDR2 SYDVKM. Trimming removed 2 bases from V and 2 bases from J; junction bases left unmatched: 2.

Comment on this clone: This specimen includes other DNA sequences encoding the same CDR3. The chain has TRBV12-5 and TRBJ1-2; the D is unclear. V was pared by 3 bases and J by 7 bases, with 12 bases between. The CDR3 is made up of 13 amino acids. Germline lookup yields CDR1 LGHNT and CDR2 FRNRAP. The CDR3, as DNA: TGTGCTAGTGGTTTAGAAGGGAGAGGTGGCTACACCTTC. Translating it yields CASGLEGRGGYTF.

The rearrangement uses TRBV11-2 and TRBJ2-3; D not certain. V was cut by 8 bases and J by 1 base, with 16 bases left in between. Germline-derived CDR1 and CDR2 are SGHAT and FQNNGV. The CDR3 runs 15 residues. CDR3 sequence: CASGLSPIGTDTQYF. CDR3 nucleotide sequence: TGTGCCAGCGGGTTATCCCCGATAGGCACAGATACGCAGTATTTT.

The chain is built from TRBV6-5 and TRBJ1-6, with 10 nucleotides matching TRBD1. CDR1 and CDR2 from the germline V gene are MNHEY and SVGAGI. This CDR3 has 14 amino acids. With 5 bases clipped from V and 10 bases from J, the junction kept 5 bases outside the gene matches. The CDR3 DNA is TGTGCCAGCAGTCCCGGGACAGGGGCCTCACCCCTCCACTTT. This codes for CASSPGTGASPLHF.

V and J are TRBV19 and TRBJ2-3; D not resolved. The CDR3 runs 11 residues. Trimming removed 1 base from V and 8 bases from J, with 4 bases in between. Germline V gives CDR1 LNHDA, CDR2 SQIVND (reference sequence). The CDR3 DNA sequence: TGTGCCAGTAGTATAGGTATTACGCAGTATTTT. It encodes CASSIGITQYF.

The gene calls are TRBV4-1 and TRBJ2-2, with no clear D. Germline values: CDR1 MGHRA, CDR2 YSYEKL. This CDR3 comprises 13 residues. Trimming shortened V by 1 base and J by 8 bases, and 8 bases separated the two germline ends. Here the CDR3 reads CASSQVYDGELFF. In DNA, the CDR3 is TGCGCCAGCAGCCAAGTATACGATGGGGAGCTGTTTTTT.

The V call is TRBV7-9, the J call TRBJ1-6; 8 bases map to TRBD1. Looked up from germline, CDR1 is SEHNR and CDR2 is FQNEAQ (reference sequence). V lost 1 base, J lost 10 bases, and 9 bases stayed unmatched. The CDR3 contains 16 residues. The CDR3 is CASSLERGTGGSPLHF. In DNA form, the CDR3 reads TGTGCCAGCAGCTTAGAACGCGGGACAGGAGGGTCACCCCTCCACTTT. Complete variable domain (other parts from reference TRBV7-9 and TRBJ1-6): DTGVSQNPRHKITKRGQNVTFRCDPISEHNRLYWYRQTLGQGPEFLTYFQNEAQLEKSRLLSDRFSAERPKGSFSTLEIQRTEQGDSAMYLCASSLERGTGGSPLHFGNGTRLTVT.

The V call is TRBV7-9, the J call TRBJ1-1; 7 bases agree with TRBD1. This CDR3 is built from 14 residues. The J segment lost 1 base and the V segment lost 5 bases, leaving 4 bases of the junction unmatched. Germline assignment: CDR1 SEHNR and CDR2 FQNEAQ (reference sequence). CDR3 sequence: CASSPWTGNTEAFF. In DNA form, the CDR3 reads TGTGCCAGCAGCCCGTGGACAGGGAACACTGAAGCTTTCTTT.

The chain carries TRBV5-6 and TRBJ2-3, with D possibly called TRBD1 or TRBD2 (5 bases each). Germline CDR1 is SGHDT and CDR2 is YYEEEE. Deletions cut 4 bases from V and 5 bases from J, with 17 bases between. This CDR3 is 15 amino acids long. The CDR3 loop reads CASSRGVGLGDTQYF. The CDR3 DNA is TGTGCCAGCAGCCGGGGCGTGGGGTTGGGAGATACGCAGTATTTT.

J is TRBJ2-1 and V is TRBV7-2; D unclear. V was trimmed by 1 base and J by 9 bases, leaving 4 bases between them. The CDR3 has 11 residues. Germline CDR1 SGHTA, CDR2 FQGNSA. The CDR3 spells CASSLDFEQFF. CDR3 coding DNA: TGTGCCAGCAGCTTAGATTTTGAGCAGTTCTTC.

This clone was picked up one time. The J gene is TRBJ2-1, the V gene TRBV7-2; a possible D gene is TRBD2 (6 bases). The germline V and J ends were trimmed by 2 bases and 7 bases, with 15 bases remaining between them. Germline CDR1 and CDR2: SGHTA and FQGNSA. The CDR3 length is 15 residues. The CDR3 coding sequence is TGTGCCAGCAGCTTAATTCCCCCTGCGGGGAATGAGCAGTTCTTC. This codes for CASSLIPPAGNEQFF.

The CDR3 DNA reads as TGTGCCAGCAGCCAAGTGATCCAGGCCACGAACACCGGGGAGCTGTTTTTT. Encoded protein: CASSQVIQATNTGELFF. The rearrangement uses TRBV14 and TRBJ2-2; no clear D. CDR1 is SGHDN and CDR2 is FVKESK in the germline V gene. The CDR3 is 17 residues long. V dropped 1 base and J dropped 0 bases, with 12 bases sitting between them.

V and J are TRBV6-5 and TRBJ2-3, with D maybe TRBD1 (5 bases). The V gene's germline CDR1 is MNHEY and CDR2 SVGAGI. Trimming shortened V by 4 bases and J by 4 bases, and 9 bases separated the two germline ends. The CDR3 length is 13 residues. This CDR3 is CASSSPGPDTQYF. In nucleotides, the CDR3 is TGTGCCAGCAGTTCCCCAGGGCCAGATACGCAGTATTTT.

V and J are TRBV6-4 and TRBJ1-5, with D unclear. The CDR3 has 13 residues. Trimming shortened V by 3 bases and J by 3 bases, and 6 bases separated the two germline ends. CDR1 MRHNA and CDR2 SNTAGT come from the germline V gene. CDR3 bases: TGTGCCAGCAGTGAACAGATCAATCAGCCCCAGCATTTT. Amino acid sequence: CASSEQINQPQHF.

The chain recombines TRBV27 with TRBJ2-3; D is unresolved. Trimming removed 1 base at V and 0 bases at J, with 8 bases between. The germline CDR1 and CDR2 sequences are MNHEY and SMNVEV (reference sequence). The CDR3 extends over 15 amino acids. The CDR3 sequence is CASSLYTTSTDTQYF. The CDR3 coding sequence is TGTGCCAGCAGTTTATACACAACTAGCACAGATACGCAGTATTTT.

The chain recombines TRBV7-2 with TRBJ2-2; D is unclear. Trimming took 0 bases from V and 0 from J, leaving 8 bases between them. Germline V gives CDR1 SGHTA, CDR2 FQGNSA. There are 16 residues in the CDR3. CDR3 loop: CASSLAFLSNTGELFF. The CDR3 DNA is TGTGCCAGCAGCTTAGCGTTCCTTTCGAACACCGGGGAGCTGTTTTTT.

The rearrangement joins TRBV27 to TRBJ1-6, with D unresolved. V lost 1 base, J lost 5 bases, and 18 bases lay in between. This CDR3 comprises 18 residues. From germline, CDR1 is MNHEY and CDR2 SMNVEV (reference sequence). CDR3 residues: CASSLYTPRATHNSPLHF. CDR3 DNA: TGTGCCAGCAGTTTATATACCCCCCGAGCCACCCATAATTCACCCCTCCACTTT.